These T cell receptor beta chains were read from a single sample in a study of OX40 agonist ivuxolimab in advanced cancers. Data came from immunoSEQ multiplex PCR; TCRdb stores just in-frame clones and leaves some out. The sample yields tens of thousands of clones, approximately 86% seen once. Specimen: CD4+ or CD8+ T cells sorted from blood, collected in a trial of the OX40 agonist ivuxolimab. The origin of the receptors is an adult with an advanced solid tumor such as melanoma, head and neck, liver or kidney cancer. The CDR3 runs from the conserved cysteine through the conserved F or W. Fields, in order: CDR3 DNA, CDR3 protein, V gene, J gene, D gene, clone size. D genes are given only for firm matches. The size entry is marked missing in some rows and otherwise reads once, few, many or a size class.

TGTGCCAGCAGCTTGGGAGTGCAGGGAAGAAACTATGGCTACACCTTC	CASSLGVQGRNYGYTF	TRBV7-9	TRBJ1-2	.	.
TGTGCCTGGAGTGTAGTGGCGGGGCGGGAGACCCAGTACTTC	CAWSVVAGRETQYF	TRBV30	TRBJ2-5	.	.
TGTGCCAGCAGGTTTACGGGACAGGCGCCATCTGAAGCTTTCTTT	CASRFTGQAPSEAFF	TRBV6-1	TRBJ1-1	TRBD1	.
TGTGCCAGCAGTTTAGGACTAGCGGGAGGTTACACCGGGGAGCTGTTTTTT	CASSLGLAGGYTGELFF	TRBV28	TRBJ2-2	TRBD2	.
TGTGCCAGCAGCCCCCGGGCCTTATACGAGCAGTACTTC	CASSPRALYEQYF	TRBV5-6	TRBJ2-7	.	.
TGTGCCAGCTCATGGGCGGCAAATCAGCCCCAGCATTTT	CASSWAANQPQHF	TRBV18	TRBJ1-5	.	.
TGTGCCAGTAGTATGCTAGGGACTAGCGTGGGTAATGAGCAGTTCTTC	CASSMLGTSVGNEQFF	TRBV19	TRBJ2-1	TRBD2	once
TGTGCCAGCAGCCCGTCAACAGGGGCGGTAGATACGCAGTATTTT	CASSPSTGAVDTQYF	TRBV5-8	TRBJ2-3	TRBD1	.
TGTGCCAGCAGTTATAATGGGATATTCGACGAGCAGTACTTC	CASSYNGIFDEQYF	TRBV6-6	TRBJ2-7	.	.
TGTGCCAGCAGTTCTACTAGCGGGAGTTGGAATGAGCAGTTCTTC	CASSSTSGSWNEQFF	TRBV6-6	TRBJ2-1	TRBD2	.
TGTGCCAGCAGCCCAACGGGACAAGACTTAGGAGCTTTCTTT	CASSPTGQDLGAFF	TRBV9	TRBJ1-1	.	.
TGTGCCAGCAGCCGAAGAGGGAACACTGAAGCTTTCTTT	CASSRRGNTEAFF	TRBV7-2	TRBJ1-1	.	.
TGTGCCAGCAGCCAACAAAGGGGCACCTACGAGCAGTACTTC	CASSQQRGTYEQYF	TRBV7-2	TRBJ2-7	.	.